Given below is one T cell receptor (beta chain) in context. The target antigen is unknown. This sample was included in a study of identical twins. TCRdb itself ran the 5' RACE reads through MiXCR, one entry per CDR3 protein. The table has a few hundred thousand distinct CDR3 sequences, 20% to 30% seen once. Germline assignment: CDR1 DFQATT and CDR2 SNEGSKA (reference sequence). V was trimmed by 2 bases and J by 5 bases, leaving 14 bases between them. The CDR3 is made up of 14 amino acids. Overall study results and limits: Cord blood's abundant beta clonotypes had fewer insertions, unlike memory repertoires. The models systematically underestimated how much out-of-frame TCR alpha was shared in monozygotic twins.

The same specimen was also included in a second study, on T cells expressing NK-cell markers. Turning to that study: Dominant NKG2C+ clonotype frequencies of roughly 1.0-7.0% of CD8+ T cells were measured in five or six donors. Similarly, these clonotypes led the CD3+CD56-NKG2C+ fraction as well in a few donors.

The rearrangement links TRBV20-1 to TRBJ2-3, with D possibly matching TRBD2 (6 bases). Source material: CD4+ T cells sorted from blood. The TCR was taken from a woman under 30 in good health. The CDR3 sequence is CSARLRLVQDTQYF. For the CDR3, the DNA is TGCAGTGCTAGACTCAGACTAGTTCAAGATACGCAGTATTTT.